This record concerns one TCR beta chain sequence. Antigen: not known. One heparinised draw of blood, averaging roughly 0.12 L, came from each donor. These data originate in a study of beta chain features in type 1 diabetes. Study-level findings and limits: PCR might show a preference for shorter templates, equally across patients and controls. In every one of the four CD4+ subsets, TCRB CDR3s were moderately but significantly shorter in Type 1 diabetes patients. Cells expressing TCR highly could be over-represented by cDNA sequencing. VDJ junctions from patients with type 1 diabetes contained fewer insertions and more deletions.

Sequencing targeted expressed TCRB transcripts, as all isolated RNA had been reverse transcribed. Libraries were prepared by immunoSEQ multiplex PCR; TCRdb keeps only in-frame clonotypes and omits some of them. The data show under 250,000 clones, with 11% to 15% seen just once and roughly 0.019% held by the top ten. Germline V gives CDR1 SQVTM, CDR2 ANQGSEA. CDR3 length equals 14 residues. Trimming removed 5 bases at V and 6 bases at J, with 16 bases between. Sample: naive CD4+ T cells from blood. The chain is built from TRBV29-1 and TRBJ1-4, with D unclear. The clonotype was recovered from a man aged 25-45 years with type 1 diabetes. Here the CDR3 reads CSVIGRAADEKLFF. DNA of the CDR3: TGCAGCGTTATTGGGCGGGCCGCAGATGAAAAACTGTTTTTT.